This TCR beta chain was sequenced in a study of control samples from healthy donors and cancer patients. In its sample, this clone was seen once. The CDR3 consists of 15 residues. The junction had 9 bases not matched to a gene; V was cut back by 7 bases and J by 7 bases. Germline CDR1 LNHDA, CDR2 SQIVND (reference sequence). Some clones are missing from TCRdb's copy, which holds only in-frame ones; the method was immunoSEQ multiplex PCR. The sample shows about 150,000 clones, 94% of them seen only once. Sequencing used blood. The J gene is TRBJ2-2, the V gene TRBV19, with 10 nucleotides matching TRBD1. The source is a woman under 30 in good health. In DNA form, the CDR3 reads TGTGCCAGTACCGTCGGGACAGGGGCGGTCGGGGAGCTGTTTTTT. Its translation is CASTVGTGAVGELFF.